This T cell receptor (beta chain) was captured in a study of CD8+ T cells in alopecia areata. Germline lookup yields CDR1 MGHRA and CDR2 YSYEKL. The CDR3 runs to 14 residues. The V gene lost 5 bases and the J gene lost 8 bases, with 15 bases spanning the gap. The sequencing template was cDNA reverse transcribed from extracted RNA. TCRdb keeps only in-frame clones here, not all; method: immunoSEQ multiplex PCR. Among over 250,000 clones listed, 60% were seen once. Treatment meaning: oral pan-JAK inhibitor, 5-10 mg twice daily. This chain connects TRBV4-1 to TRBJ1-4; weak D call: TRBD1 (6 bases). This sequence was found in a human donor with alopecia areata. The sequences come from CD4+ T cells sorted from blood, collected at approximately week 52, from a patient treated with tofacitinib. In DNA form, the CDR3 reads TGCGCCAGCAGCGCTCCAGGGACACGCGAAAAACTGTTTTTT. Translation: CASSAPGTREKLFF.